Below, 5 T cell receptor beta chains from the same sample are listed, as sequenced in a study of T cell responses to AZD1222 COVID-19 vaccine. TCRdb's copy holds only in-frame clones and misses some; the assay was immunoSEQ multiplex PCR. This table has 95,000 to 150,000 clones, approximately 90% appearing once. Specimen: peripheral blood, collected on day 0 of AZD1222 vaccination. These receptor sequences come from an adult in good health.

The chain combines TRBV27 with TRBJ2-1; TRBD1 matches at 7 bases. Germline V gives CDR1 MNHEY, CDR2 SMNVEV (reference sequence). The CDR3 spans 14 residues. The V segment lost 3 bases and the J segment 8 bases; nucleotides outside the gene matches: 7. CDR3 sequence reads: CASSLGQGVDEQFF. In DNA, the CDR3 is TGTGCCAGCAGTTTGGGCCAGGGGGTCGATGAGCAGTTCTTC.

The chain joins TRBV7-7 to TRBJ2-5, with 9 bases that match TRBD2. This CDR3 has 16 amino acids. Germline assignment: CDR1 SSHAT and CDR2 FNYEAQ (reference sequence). The J segment lost 1 base and the V segment lost 0 bases, leaving 3 bases of the junction unmatched. The CDR3 bases are TGTGCCAGCAGCTTAGCTAGCGGGGGCCTCCAAGAGACCCAGTACTTC. Translated: CASSLASGGLQETQYF.

The chain carries TRBV11-2 and TRBJ2-7; 11 bases agree with TRBD2. The CDR3 totals 17 residues. Looked up from germline, CDR1 is SGHAT and CDR2 is FQNNGV. Trimming at V came to 2 bases and at J to 2 bases, leaving 8 bases not matched to a gene. CDR3 residues: CASSLHLLSGRAYEQYF. The CDR3 coding sequence is TGTGCCAGCAGCTTACACCTCCTTAGCGGGAGGGCCTACGAGCAGTACTTC.

This chain links TRBV7-8 with TRBJ2-3; D uncertain. Germline V lookup: CDR1 SGHVS, CDR2 FQNEAQ. V was clipped by 5 bases and J by 6 bases, with 9 bases between them. This CDR3 region has 12 residues. The DNA of the CDR3 is TGTGCCAGCAGCCCGATGGCGGATACGCAGTATTTT. It translates to CASSPMADTQYF.

The V gene is TRBV28, the J gene TRBJ1-2; 9 bases are a match to TRBD1. The CDR3 is made up of 13 amino acids. V gave up 7 bases and J gave up 8 bases; unmatched junction bases: 8. Germline CDR1 reads MDHEN; CDR2 reads SYDVKM. This CDR3 reads CASNLQGAGGYTF. DNA for the CDR3: TGTGCCAGCAACTTACAGGGGGCTGGGGGCTACACCTTC.